The 21 T cell receptor beta chains below all came from one sample that was sequenced in a study of Ad26.COV2.S vaccination and SARS-CoV-2 variants. Sample treatment: 15 to 20 received Ad26.COV2.S at low or high dose, single or two shots; several received placebo; per-sample allocation not given. On day 63 after the first injection, vaccine and placebo recipients gave samples. Libraries were prepared by immunoSEQ multiplex PCR; TCRdb keeps only in-frame clonotypes and omits some of them. The sample comprises 380,000 or so clones, 88% of which are singletons, and about 6.4% rests with the top ten. Material: peripheral blood, obtained in a trial of Ad26.COV2.S vaccine versus placebo. The source is a person aged 18-65 years who received the Ad26.COV2.S COVID-19 vaccine or a placebo.

This chain connects TRBV28 to TRBJ1-5; no reliable D call. The CDR3 is 14 residues long. Trimming removed 3 bases at V and 3 bases at J, with 9 bases between. CDR1 and CDR2 (germline): MDHEN, SYDVKM. The CDR3 spells CASSLRQINQPQHF. CDR3 nucleotide sequence: TGTGCCAGCAGTTTGAGGCAGATCAATCAGCCCCAGCATTTT.

The chain joins TRBV7-6 to TRBJ1-5; TRBD1 is a possible D gene (5 bases). Trimming stripped 1 base from V and 4 bases from J, with 8 bases between. This CDR3 contains 14 residues. The germline CDR1 and CDR2 sequences are SGHVS and FNYEAQ. The CDR3 protein is CASSLGGGNQPQHF. The CDR3 region has the DNA TGTGCCAGCAGCTTAGGGGGGGGGAATCAGCCCCAGCATTTT.

The genes are TRBV7-9 and TRBJ1-1; D unclear. V was cut by 5 bases and J by 1 base, with 8 bases left in between. From germline, CDR1 is SEHNR and CDR2 FQNEAQ (reference sequence). This CDR3 has 13 residues. The CDR3 loop reads CASSETPNTEAFF. In DNA form, the CDR3 reads TGTGCCAGCAGCGAGACACCGAACACTGAAGCTTTCTTT.

V is TRBV5-6 and J is TRBJ1-1; 7 nucleotides match TRBD1. In germline, CDR1 is SGHDT, CDR2 YYEEEE. The CDR3 runs 13 residues. After removal of 5 bases from V and 6 bases from J, the junction contained 7 bases not matched to a gene. The CDR3 region is CASSRQGTAEAFF. The CDR3 DNA sequence: TGTGCCAGCAGTCGACAGGGTACAGCTGAAGCTTTCTTT.

The chain carries TRBV7-2 and TRBJ2-7; 7 nucleotides agree with TRBD1. This CDR3 comprises 13 residues. Losses at the gene ends were 5 bases for V and 4 bases for J; bases not matched to a gene: 5. Germline-derived CDR1 and CDR2 are SGHTA and FQGNSA. The CDR3 region has the DNA TGTGCCAGCAGCCGCCAGGGGGAGTACGAGCAGTACTTC. Protein product: CASSRQGEYEQYF.

This chain joins TRBV19 and TRBJ2-5; TRBD1 agrees at 7 bases. This CDR3 region has 14 residues. With 5 bases clipped from V and 2 bases from J, the junction kept 5 bases outside the gene matches. Per germline, CDR1 LNHDA and CDR2 SQIVND (reference sequence). As DNA, the CDR3 is TGTGCCAGTAGTGCATACAGGGGTCAAGAGACCCAGTACTTC. As protein: CASSAYRGQETQYF.

This chain joins TRBV4-3 and TRBJ2-4, with D possibly TRBD2 on 5 matching bases. V gave up 0 bases and J gave up 6 bases, with 12 bases separating them. The CDR3 is 15 residues long. Germline-derived CDR1 and CDR2 are LGHNA and YSLEER. As DNA, the CDR3 is TGCGCCAGCAGCCAAGAAGGACTCCTCGGAAACATTCAGTACTTC. Translation: CASSQEGLLGNIQYF.

The rearrangement joins TRBV24-1 to TRBJ2-4; TRBD2 matches 8 bases. The CDR3 has 16 amino acids. Losses at the gene ends were 1 base for V and 5 bases for J; bases not matched to a gene: 6. Germline V gene lookup returns CDR1 KGHDR and CDR2 SFDVKD. This CDR3 reads CATSDFSGDWQNIQYF. CDR3 bases: TGTGCCACCAGTGATTTTAGCGGGGATTGGCAAAACATTCAGTACTTC.

The chain carries TRBV5-5 and TRBJ2-2, with D unresolved. CDR3 length: 15 residues. The germline V and J ends were trimmed by 0 bases and 1 base, with 7 bases remaining between them. Germline V lookup: CDR1 SGHKS, CDR2 YYEKEE (reference sequence). In DNA, the CDR3 is TGTGCCAGCAGCTTGGGCCGGAAGAACACCGGGGAGCTGTTTTTT. It encodes CASSLGRKNTGELFF. The variable domain in full, completed from reference TRBV5-5 and TRBJ2-2, reads DAGVTQSPTHLIKTRGQQVTLRCSPISGHKSVSWYQQVLGQGPQFIFQYYEKEERGRGNFPDRFSARQFPNYSSELNVNALLLGDSALYLCASSLGRKNTGELFFGEGSRLTVL.

This chain joins TRBV7-9 and TRBJ2-2, with D possibly TRBD2 on 5 matching bases. V was pared by 7 bases and J by 1 base, with 16 bases between. Germline V gene data show CDR1 as SEHNR and CDR2 as FQNEAQ (reference sequence). This CDR3 has 16 amino acids. The CDR3 DNA sequence: TGTGCCAGCAACCTTTTGAGGGAAGGGAACACCGGGGAGCTGTTTTTT. It yields the protein CASNLLREGNTGELFF.

The chain uses TRBV18 and TRBJ1-2; TRBD1 is a possible D gene (5 bases). The CDR3 is 16 residues long. V lost 2 bases, J lost 0 bases, and 13 bases lay in between. CDR1 and CDR2 from the germline V gene are KGHSH and LQKENI. CDR3 protein: CASSPDRLLPNYGYTF. In DNA, the CDR3 is TGTGCCAGCTCACCAGACAGACTACTTCCTAACTATGGCTACACCTTC.

This clone showed up just a few times. The V and J genes are TRBV7-3 and TRBJ2-1; D unclear. V lost 4 bases and J lost 4, with 11 bases in between. The V gene's germline CDR1 is SGHTA and CDR2 FQGTGA. This CDR3 contains 14 residues. The CDR3 bases are TGTGCCAGCAGCTCCTCTGGTCAATACAATGAGCAGTTCTTC. Its translation: CASSSSGQYNEQFF.

Turning to this clone: Other DNA variants within this sample encode the same CDR3. DNA of the CDR3: TGTGCCAGCTCACCGGGACAGAACACTGAAGCTTTCTTT. It specifies CASSPGQNTEAFF. V and J are TRBV18 and TRBJ1-1; D might be TRBD1 (6 bases). Trimming took off 3 bases at V and 1 base at J, with 6 bases between the two ends. From germline, CDR1 is KGHSH and CDR2 LQKENI. The CDR3 is 13 residues long.

This clone was detected only once. The chain is built from TRBV29-1 and TRBJ2-1; 7 bases align to TRBD2. V shed 5 bases and J 8 bases; nucleotides not matched to a gene: 9. The CDR3 is 13 residues long. Germline CDR1 SQVTM, CDR2 ANQGSEA. The CDR3 reads CSVRGGRGDEQFF. The CDR3 DNA reads TGCAGCGTTAGAGGCGGGAGAGGCGATGAGCAGTTCTTC.

This rearrangement joins TRBV11-1 to TRBJ2-7, with 7 bases matching TRBD2. Trimming removed 3 bases from V and 0 bases from J; junction bases left unmatched: 5. CDR1 SGHAT and CDR2 FQDESV come from the germline V gene (reference sequence). This CDR3 has 15 amino acids. CDR3: CASSLRAGVSYEQYF. The CDR3 nucleotides read TGTGCCAGCAGCTTGAGGGCGGGAGTCTCCTACGAGCAGTACTTC.

The chain is built from TRBV19 and TRBJ1-5, with D perhaps matching TRBD1 (5 bases). V was cut by 10 bases and J by 5 bases, with 21 bases left in between. Germline V gene data show CDR1 as LNHDA and CDR2 as SQIVND (reference sequence). CDR3 size: 15 residues. CDR3 sequence reads: CATTPDRQLYQPQHF. Here the CDR3 DNA reads TGTGCCACCACACCCGATAGACAGCTCTATCAGCCCCAGCATTTT.

J is TRBJ1-5 and V is TRBV6-4, with 7 bases matching TRBD1. Per germline, CDR1 MRHNA and CDR2 SNTAGT. The CDR3 sequence is 14 residues long. J lost 2 bases, V lost 8 bases, and 6 bases had no gene match. The CDR3, as DNA: TGTGCCAGCTCACGACAGGGCGGCAATCAGCCCCAGCATTTT. The encoded protein is CASSRQGGNQPQHF.

J is TRBJ2-1 and V is TRBV7-9, with 13 bases aligning to TRBD2. Germline V gene sequence: CDR1 SEHNR, CDR2 FQNEAQ (reference sequence). V was clipped by 0 bases and J by 9 bases; unmatched bases: 5. The CDR3 consists of 16 residues. The CDR3 is CASSLAGTSGTGEQFF. The DNA for the CDR3 is TGTGCCAGCAGCTTAGCGGGGACTAGCGGGACGGGTGAGCAGTTCTTC.

The chain is built from TRBV27 and TRBJ2-1; a possible D gene is TRBD2 (6 bases). CDR1 is MNHEY, CDR2 SMNVEV, per germline (reference sequence). V gave up 9 bases and J gave up 2 bases, with 14 bases separating them. The CDR3 has 14 residues. The CDR3 DNA is TGTGCCAGTTGGAGGGCCGGGGCCTACAATGAGCAGTTCTTC. It yields the protein CASWRAGAYNEQFF.

The CDR3 DNA sequence: TGTGCCAGCAGTGAGACAGGGTTGCAGCCCCAGCATTTT. It encodes CASSETGLQPQHF. The V and J genes are TRBV25-1 and TRBJ1-5; 7 bases are a match to TRBD1. The germline CDR1 and CDR2 sequences are MGHDK and SYGVNS. V shed 3 bases and J 7 bases; nucleotides not matched to a gene: 3. The CDR3 covers 13 residues.

This clone appeared a few times. The rearrangement links TRBV7-9 to TRBJ1-5; tentative D call: TRBD1 (6 bases). Deletions cut 10 bases from V and 0 bases from J, with 10 bases between. Germline assignment: CDR1 SEHNR and CDR2 FQNEAQ (reference sequence). The CDR3 has 13 residues. The CDR3: CAIGQHSNQPQHF. In DNA, the CDR3 is TGTGCCATCGGACAGCATAGCAATCAGCCCCAGCATTTT.